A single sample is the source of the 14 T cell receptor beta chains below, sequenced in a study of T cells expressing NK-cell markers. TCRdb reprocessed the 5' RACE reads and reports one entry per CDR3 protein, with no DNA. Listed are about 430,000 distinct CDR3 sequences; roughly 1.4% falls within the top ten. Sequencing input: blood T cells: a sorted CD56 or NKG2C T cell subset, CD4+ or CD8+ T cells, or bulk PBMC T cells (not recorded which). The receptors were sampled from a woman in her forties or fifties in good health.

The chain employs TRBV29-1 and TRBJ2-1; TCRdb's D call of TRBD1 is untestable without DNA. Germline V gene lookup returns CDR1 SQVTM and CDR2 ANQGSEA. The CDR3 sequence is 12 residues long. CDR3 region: CSDLGDRGEQFF.

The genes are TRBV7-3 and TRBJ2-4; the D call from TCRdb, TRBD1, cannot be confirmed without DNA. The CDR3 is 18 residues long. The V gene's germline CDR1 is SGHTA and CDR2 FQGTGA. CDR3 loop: CASSLTPSTGTGDNIQYF. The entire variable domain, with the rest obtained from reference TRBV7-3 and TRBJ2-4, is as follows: GAGVSQTPSNKVTEKGKYVELRCDPISGHTALYWYRQSLGQGPEFLIYFQGTGAADDSGLPNDRFFAVRPEGSVSTLKIQRTERGDSAVYLCASSLTPSTGTGDNIQYFGAGTRLSVL.

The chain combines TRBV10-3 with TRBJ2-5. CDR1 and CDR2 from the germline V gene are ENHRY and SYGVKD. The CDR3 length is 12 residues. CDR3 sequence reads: CAISTKQETQYF.

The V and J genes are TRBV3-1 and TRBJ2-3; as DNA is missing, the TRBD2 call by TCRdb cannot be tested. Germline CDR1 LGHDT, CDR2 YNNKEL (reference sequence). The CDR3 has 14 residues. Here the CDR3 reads CASSQPSRVDTQYF.

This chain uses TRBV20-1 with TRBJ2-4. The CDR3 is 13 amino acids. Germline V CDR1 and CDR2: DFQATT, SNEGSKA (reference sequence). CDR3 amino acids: CSAREVIENIQYF.

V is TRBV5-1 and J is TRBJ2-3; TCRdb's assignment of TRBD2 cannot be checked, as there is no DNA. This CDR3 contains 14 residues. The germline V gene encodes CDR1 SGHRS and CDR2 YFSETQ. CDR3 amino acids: CASREGLATDTQYF.

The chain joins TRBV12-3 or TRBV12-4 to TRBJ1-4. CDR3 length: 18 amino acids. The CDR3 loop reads CASSLALGGTPTNEKLFF.

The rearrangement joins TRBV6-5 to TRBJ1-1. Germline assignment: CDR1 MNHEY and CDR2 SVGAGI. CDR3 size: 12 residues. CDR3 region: CASRSVNTEAFF.

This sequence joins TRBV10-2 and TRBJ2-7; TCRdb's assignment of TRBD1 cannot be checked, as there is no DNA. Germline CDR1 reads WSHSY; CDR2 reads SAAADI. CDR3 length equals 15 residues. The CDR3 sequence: CASSLGQGENYEQYF.

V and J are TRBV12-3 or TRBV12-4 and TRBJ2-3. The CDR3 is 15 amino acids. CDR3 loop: CASSLRQAYTDTQYF.

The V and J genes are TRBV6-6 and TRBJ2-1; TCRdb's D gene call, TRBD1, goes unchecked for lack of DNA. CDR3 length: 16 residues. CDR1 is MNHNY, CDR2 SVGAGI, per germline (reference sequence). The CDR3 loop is CASSYNPGNSYNEQFF.

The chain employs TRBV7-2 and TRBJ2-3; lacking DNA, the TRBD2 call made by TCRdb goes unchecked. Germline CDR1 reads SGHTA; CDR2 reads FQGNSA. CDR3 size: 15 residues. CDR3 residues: CASSLLAAFTDTQYF.

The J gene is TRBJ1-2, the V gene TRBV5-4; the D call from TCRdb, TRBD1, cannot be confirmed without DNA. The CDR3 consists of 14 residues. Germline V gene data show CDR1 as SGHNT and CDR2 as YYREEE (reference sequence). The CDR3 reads CASSLGGNIYGYTF.

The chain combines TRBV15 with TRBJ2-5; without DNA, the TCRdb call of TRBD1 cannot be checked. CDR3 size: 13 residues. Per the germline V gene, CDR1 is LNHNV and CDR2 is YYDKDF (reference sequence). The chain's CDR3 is CATGGRKQETQYF.